These 25 T cell receptor beta chains came from one sample sequenced in a study of blood T cell repertoires in COVID-19. Profiled with immunoSEQ multiplex PCR; TCRdb holds only in-frame clones, not every one. The table includes more than 200,000 clones, approximately 86% detected once. Sequenced: peripheral blood. The source of these receptors is a woman aged 55-69 years with COVID-19, enrolled during active disease.

J is TRBJ1-5 and V is TRBV28; 7 nucleotides align to TRBD1. V was pared by 8 bases and J by 6 bases, with 10 bases of the junction left unmatched. The CDR3 sequence is 14 residues long. In germline, CDR1 is MDHEN, CDR2 SYDVKM. The CDR3, as DNA: TGTGCCAGCTTAAGACAGGGCGATCGTCAGCCCCAGCATTTT. It yields the protein CASLRQGDRQPQHF. Looking up the rest from reference TRBV28 and TRBJ1-5 gives the full variable domain: DVKVTQSSRYLVKRTGEKVFLECVQDMDHENMFWYRQDPGLGLRLIYFSYDVKMKEKGDIPEGYSVSREKKERFSLILESASTNQTSMYLCASLRQGDRQPQHFGDGTRLSIL.

The J gene is TRBJ2-5, the V gene TRBV30; 10 nucleotides align to TRBD2. Germline trimming cut 5 bases from V and 5 bases from J; bases unmatched to any gene: 5. The CDR3 extends over 13 amino acids. Germline V CDR1 and CDR2: GTSNPN, SVGIG (reference sequence). Written as DNA, the CDR3 is TGTGCCTGGCGACTAGCGGGTGCCGAGACCCAGTACTTC. Translation: CAWRLAGAETQYF.

The chain recombines TRBV11-3 with TRBJ2-1; D is possibly TRBD2 (5 bases). The CDR3 totals 18 residues. V was shortened by 4 bases and J by 0 bases, with 19 bases between the two germline ends. Germline lookup yields CDR1 SGHNT and CDR2 YENEEA. The CDR3 nucleotides read TGTGCCAGCAGCTCAGGTATGGGAGATACCAGCTCCTACAATGAGCAGTTCTTC. Protein sequence: CASSSGMGDTSSYNEQFF. The full variable domain, rest sourced from reference TRBV11-3 and TRBJ2-1, is EAGVVQSPRYKIIEKKQPVAFWCNPISGHNTLYWYLQNLGQGPELLIRYENEEAVDDSQLPKDRFSAERLKGVDSTLKIQPAELGDSAVYLCASSSGMGDTSSYNEQFFGPGTRLTVL.

The sample holds one count of this clone. The CDR3 sequence is CASSLMANTEAFF. CDR3 sequence (DNA): TGTGCCAGCAGTTTAATGGCTAACACTGAAGCTTTCTTT. The genes are TRBV27 and TRBJ1-1; D is unclear. Germline CDR1 MNHEY, CDR2 SMNVEV (reference sequence). The V end was cut by 2 bases, the J end by 2 bases, with 6 bases between. CDR3 length equals 13 residues.

J is TRBJ2-2 and V is TRBV27; 9 bases are shared with TRBD2. This CDR3 is built from 16 residues. Germline loops: CDR1 MNHEY, CDR2 SMNVEV (reference sequence). J was trimmed by 3 bases and V by 7 bases; bases with no gene match: 9. The CDR3 bases are TGTGCCAGCATCATCACCCGACTAGCGGACACCGGGGAGCTGTTTTTT. Its protein product is CASIITRLADTGELFF.

This clone came up a few times. This chain joins TRBV29-1 and TRBJ1-2; D call uncertain. Between the trimmed V and J ends, which lost 2 bases and 4 bases, there was a span of 11 bases. CDR1 is SQVTM, CDR2 ANQGSEA, per germline. The CDR3 has 13 residues. The CDR3 spells CSVERGRTYGYTF. The CDR3 DNA follows: TGCAGCGTTGAACGAGGGAGAACCTATGGCTACACCTTC.

The V and J genes are TRBV9 and TRBJ1-1; D gene ambiguous. There are 13 residues in the CDR3. In germline, CDR1 is SGDLS, CDR2 YYNGEE. The V gene lost 3 bases and the J gene lost 1 base, with 7 bases spanning the gap. CDR3 coding DNA: TGTGCCAGCAGCGGAGGTCAGAACACTGAAGCTTTCTTT. Translated, it gives CASSGGQNTEAFF.

The chain employs TRBV7-2 and TRBJ2-7; 8 positions agree with TRBD2. The CDR3 runs 15 residues. The germline gives CDR1 SGHTA, CDR2 FQGNSA. The V and J ends lost 4 bases and 2 bases, in that order; junction bases with no gene match: 7. CDR3 coding DNA: TGTGCCAGCAGCTCCCACGGGACTAGAACCTACGAGCAGTACTTC. Amino acids: CASSSHGTRTYEQYF.

The chain joins TRBV28 to TRBJ1-5; 9 bases line up with TRBD1. The CDR3 runs to 15 residues. Germline CDR1 reads MDHEN; CDR2 reads SYDVKM. V was clipped by 5 bases and J by 7 bases; unmatched bases: 9. CDR3 nucleotide sequence: TGTGCCAGCAGTACAGGGGGCGGTTTCAGGCAGCCCCAGCATTTT. Amino acid sequence: CASSTGGGFRQPQHF.

The V and J genes are TRBV27 and TRBJ2-1, with 7 bases fitting TRBD2. Looked up from germline, CDR1 is MNHEY and CDR2 is SMNVEV (reference sequence). This CDR3 has 15 amino acids. Trimming took 7 bases from V and 4 from J; bases not matched to a gene: 10. Here the CDR3 DNA reads TGTGCCAGCACAACTGTGGCGGGGGAATACAATGAGCAGTTCTTC. Its translation: CASTTVAGEYNEQFF.

The genes are TRBV7-3 and TRBJ1-1; D is unclear. Trimming took 6 bases from V and 6 from J, leaving 17 bases between them. The CDR3 consists of 14 residues. The germline CDR1 and CDR2 sequences are SGHTA and FQGTGA. As DNA, the CDR3 is TGTGCCAGCAGTCCGGGGAGGATCTCTGCTGAAGCTTTCTTT. Translating gives CASSPGRISAEAFF.

The gene calls are TRBV10-3 and TRBJ1-4; 7 bases fit TRBD1. The germline CDR1 and CDR2 sequences are ENHRY and SYGVKD. There are 13 residues in the CDR3. V shed 4 bases and J 8 bases; nucleotides not matched to a gene: 4. CDR3: CAISGQGFEKLFF. The CDR3 nucleotides are TGTGCCATCAGTGGACAGGGATTCGAAAAACTGTTTTTT.

The chain recombines TRBV19 with TRBJ1-4; possibly TRBD1 for D (6 bases). Trimming shortened V by 6 bases and J by 8 bases, and 13 bases separated the two germline ends. The CDR3 extends over 13 amino acids. Germline assignment: CDR1 LNHDA and CDR2 SQIVND (reference sequence). Here the CDR3 reads CASSRGGWEKLFF. DNA for the CDR3: TGTGCCAGTAGCCGAGGGGGTTGGGAAAAACTGTTTTTT. The full variable domain, its missing parts supplied by reference TRBV19 and TRBJ1-4, is DGGITQSPKYLFRKEGQNVTLSCEQNLNHDAMYWYRQDPGQGLRLIYYSQIVNDFQKGDIAEGYSVSREKKESFPLTVTSAQKNPTAFYLCASSRGGWEKLFFGSGTQLSVL.

The chain has TRBV9 and TRBJ2-1, with D perhaps TRBD1 (6 bases). CDR1 and CDR2 from the germline V gene are SGDLS and YYNGEE. The CDR3 spans 15 residues. With 4 bases removed from V and 1 base from J, the gap between germline ends came to 12 bases. Here the CDR3 reads CASSNRDTSYNEQFF. CDR3 nucleotides: TGTGCCAGCAGCAACCGGGACACATCCTACAATGAGCAGTTCTTC.

The CDR3, as DNA: TGCGCCAGCAGCCCGATAGCGGGAGAAGATACGCAGTATTTT. This gives the protein CASSPIAGEDTQYF. The chain uses TRBV5-1 and TRBJ2-3; 9 bases align to TRBD2. The germline V gene has CDR1 SGHRS and CDR2 YFSETQ. V lost 4 bases and J lost 5; bases outside the gene matches: 5. The CDR3 length is 14 residues.

The gene calls are TRBV4-2 and TRBJ1-5, with D hard to call. The CDR3 totals 14 residues. V dropped 0 bases and J dropped 3 bases, with 6 bases sitting between them. CDR1 and CDR2 from the germline V gene are LGHNA and YNFKEQ. CDR3 protein: CASSQDYNNQPQHF. DNA for the CDR3: TGTGCCAGCAGCCAAGATTATAACAATCAGCCCCAGCATTTT.

The V gene is TRBV3-1 (or the pseudogene TRBV3-2), the J gene TRBJ2-1, with TRBD2 matching 8 bases. Germline trimming cut 4 bases from V and 4 bases from J; bases unmatched to any gene: 12. This CDR3 comprises 17 residues. The germline gives CDR1 LGHDT, CDR2 YNNKEL (reference sequence). This chain's CDR3 is CASSPQIGGGRYNEQFF. CDR3 coding DNA: TGTGCCAGCAGCCCTCAGATCGGGGGGGGCCGTTACAATGAGCAGTTCTTC.

As concerns this clone: Germline is not matched at one junction end, which may reflect a read error. This chain links TRBV28 with TRBJ2-7, with TRBD1 matching 8 bases. The CDR3 length is 11 residues. Per germline, CDR1 MDHEN and CDR2 SYDVKM. CDR3 loop: CATSQRTGLIF. CDR3 sequence (DNA): TGTGCCACCTCCCAGAGGACAGGGCTTATCTTC.

The chain carries TRBV7-8 and TRBJ2-2; 8 bases are shared with TRBD1. There are 14 residues in the CDR3. Germline values: CDR1 SGHVS, CDR2 FQNEAQ. The V segment lost 6 bases and the J segment 7 bases; nucleotides outside the gene matches: 7. This CDR3 reads CASRPDRVFGELFF. CDR3 in DNA: TGTGCCAGCAGACCGGACAGGGTATTCGGGGAGCTGTTTTTT.

The DNA for the CDR3 is TGTGCCAGTCAGAACCCCGGGAGTTACAATGAGCAGTTCTTC. It is translated as CASQNPGSYNEQFF. The chain combines TRBV7-9 with TRBJ2-1; D is perhaps TRBD2 (6 bases). The germline CDR1 and CDR2 sequences are SEHNR and FQNEAQ (reference sequence). The CDR3 has 14 residues. With 9 bases removed from V and 4 bases from J, the gap between germline ends came to 16 bases.

This chain joins TRBV29-1 and TRBJ2-7; tentatively, D is TRBD1 (6 bases). The germline CDR1 and CDR2 sequences are SQVTM and ANQGSEA. The CDR3 spans 13 residues. The V end lost 1 base, the J end lost 5 bases, and 12 bases lay between the germline ends. The CDR3 DNA sequence: TGCAGCGTTGAAGGTGACAGGTCGAACGAGCAGTACTTC. As protein: CSVEGDRSNEQYF.

This sequence joins TRBV4-1 and TRBJ1-4; 9 positions agree with TRBD1. The J segment lost 5 bases and the V segment lost 0 bases, leaving 4 bases of the junction unmatched. The germline CDR1 and CDR2 sequences are MGHRA and YSYEKL. This CDR3 spans 16 amino acids. CDR3 loop: CASSQELGTGNEKLFF. The CDR3 coding sequence is TGCGCCAGCAGCCAAGAACTCGGGACAGGGAATGAAAAACTGTTTTTT.

This clone was seen only once. This chain connects TRBV6-5 to TRBJ2-1, with 10 bases that match TRBD1. Trimming took 2 bases from V and 7 from J; bases not matched to a gene: 8. The CDR3 runs 16 residues. From germline, CDR1 is MNHEY and CDR2 SVGAGI. This CDR3 reads CASSYGGQGVRNEQFF. In DNA form, the CDR3 reads TGTGCCAGCAGTTACGGTGGACAGGGGGTGAGGAATGAGCAGTTCTTC.

The chain is built from TRBV5-4 and TRBJ2-7; 10 nucleotides agree with TRBD2. This CDR3 has 15 amino acids. Germline CDR1 SGHNT, CDR2 YYREEE (reference sequence). The junction had 13 bases not matched to a gene; V was cut back by 4 bases and J by 9 bases. DNA of the CDR3: TGTGCCAGCAGCCCAGGGACTAGCGCCTCTCAGGGGCAGTACTTC. Protein product: CASSPGTSASQGQYF.

This clone has only one observation. The chain has TRBV7-3 and TRBJ2-3; 12 bases are shared with TRBD2. Germline V gene sequence: CDR1 SGHTA, CDR2 FQGTGA. CDR3 length equals 15 residues. V was clipped by 2 bases and J by 5 bases; unmatched bases: 2. This CDR3 reads CASSLGLAGRDTQYF. The CDR3 DNA reads TGTGCCAGCAGCTTAGGACTAGCGGGGAGAGATACGCAGTATTTT. Based on the CDR3 plus reference TRBV7-3 and TRBJ2-3, the full variable domain is GAGVSQTPSNKVTEKGKYVELRCDPISGHTALYWYRQSLGQGPEFLIYFQGTGAADDSGLPNDRFFAVRPEGSVSTLKIQRTERGDSAVYLCASSLGLAGRDTQYFGPGTRLTVL.